This entry is about one T cell receptor (beta chain). As yet, its antigen is unknown. TCRdb ran MiXCR on the 5' RACE reads and lists one entry per CDR3 protein. The table has a few hundred thousand distinct CDR3 sequences, about 18% seen once. The record originates from a study of identical twins. With 5 bases removed from V and 9 bases from J, the gap between germline ends came to 13 bases. The CDR3 totals 11 residues. Germline V gene data show CDR1 as SQVTM and CDR2 as ANQGSEA. Whole-study findings and limits: Sequences that were out-of-frame, alpha and twin-shared displayed an excess of low generation probability. For out-of-frame beta sequences, excess twin sharing was weaker. Cross-sectional statistics, not tracking of the same donors, supported the conclusions. Memory repertoires lacked the insertion deficit that abundant cord blood beta clonotypes showed.

The sequenced sample was naive T cells sorted from blood. This TCR was recovered from a man aged 45-65 years in good health. The genes are TRBV29-1 and TRBJ1-2; D is perhaps TRBD1 (6 bases). The CDR3 DNA sequence: TGCAGCGTTCCAGACAGGCATAGCTACACCTTC. It translates to CSVPDRHSYTF. The full variable domain, completed using reference TRBV29-1 and TRBJ1-2, is SAVISQKPSRDICQRGTSLTIQCQVDSQVTMMFWYRQQPGQSLTLIATANQGSEATYESGFVIDKFPISRPNLTFSTLTVSNMSPEDSSIYLCSVPDRHSYTFGSGTRLTVV.